This T cell receptor beta chain was identified during a study of cytomegalovirus exposure and HLA in healthy donors. Study-level points and caveats: Further analysis, carried out later, found HLA-associated TCR beta chains more clonally expanded than equally common other chains. Reportedly, diagnosis of cytomegalovirus status by the classifier showed high specificity and sensitivity. Productive rates of about 90% or about 30% were seen for most TCR beta V segments in an earlier analysis. The investigators catalogued about 170 TCR beta chains as cytomegalovirus-associated.

This clone has only one observation. Its specificity is not known. 13 Jbeta primers and 60 Vbeta primers were used for the PCR. Method: immunoSEQ multiplex PCR; TCRdb's copy keeps in-frame clones and lacks some. The data contain about 200,000 clones, around four fifths of them singletons. The receptor was isolated from a man aged 35 to 55 in good health and CMV-seropositive. Sequencing was done on a sample of PBMCs.

CDR3 sequence (DNA): TGCGCCAGCAGCTTGGCCTTGGCGGGACCCTACAATGAGCAGTTCTTC. Amino acids: CASSLALAGPYNEQFF. The rearrangement links TRBV5-1 to TRBJ2-1; tentatively, D is TRBD2 (6 bases). The V and J ends lost 0 bases and 2 bases respectively, with 12 bases between them. The CDR3 extends over 16 amino acids. The germline gives CDR1 SGHRS, CDR2 YFSETQ.